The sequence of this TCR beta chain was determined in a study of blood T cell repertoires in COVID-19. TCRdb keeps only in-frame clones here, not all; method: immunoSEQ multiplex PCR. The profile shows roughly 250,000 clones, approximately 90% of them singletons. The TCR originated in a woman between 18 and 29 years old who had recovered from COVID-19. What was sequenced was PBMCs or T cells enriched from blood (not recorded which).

CDR3 residues: CASSEFRGTEAFF. The DNA for the CDR3 is TGCGCCAGCAGTGAGTTTAGGGGCACTGAAGCTTTCTTT. This chain uses TRBV10-2 with TRBJ1-1, with D tentatively TRBD1 (5 bases). This CDR3 is 13 amino acids long. Germline V gene lookup returns CDR1 WSHSY and CDR2 SAAADI. The V gene lost 1 base and the J gene lost 4 bases, with 7 bases spanning the gap.